The 10 T cell receptor beta chains below were found in one sample sequenced in a study of blood T cell repertoires in COVID-19. TCRdb's copy holds only in-frame clones and misses some; the assay was immunoSEQ multiplex PCR. The sample lists approximately 350,000 clones, roughly 87% seen once, with 2.5% to 3% in the top ten. The sample consisted of PBMCs or T cells enriched from blood (not recorded which). Receptor source: a woman in her twenties or thirties who had recovered from COVID-19.

The rearrangement links TRBV6-1 to TRBJ1-6; D ambiguous. The CDR3 contains 16 residues. The germline gives CDR1 MNHNS, CDR2 SASEGT. Trimming took 2 bases from V and 1 from J, leaving 9 bases between them. The CDR3 DNA reads TGTGCCAGCAGTGAAATTGAAGCATCCTATAATTCACCCCTCCACTTT. Protein sequence: CASSEIEASYNSPLHF.

The rearrangement uses TRBV19 and TRBJ2-2; no definite D call. Trimming pared 5 bases from V and 1 base from J, leaving 8 bases between. Germline values: CDR1 LNHDA, CDR2 SQIVND (reference sequence). The CDR3 loop spans 14 amino acids. The CDR3 DNA follows: TGTGCCAGTAGTGGGCCAGGGAACACCGGGGAGCTGTTTTTT. It codes for CASSGPGNTGELFF. Full variable domain (missing parts from reference TRBV19 and TRBJ2-2): DGGITQSPKYLFRKEGQNVTLSCEQNLNHDAMYWYRQDPGQGLRLIYYSQIVNDFQKGDIAEGYSVSREKKESFPLTVTSAQKNPTAFYLCASSGPGNTGELFFGEGSRLTVL.

The V call is TRBV6-5, the J call TRBJ1-5; D is perhaps TRBD1 (5 bases). Germline values: CDR1 MNHEY, CDR2 SVGAGI. The CDR3 has 14 amino acids. V shed 0 bases and J shed 7 bases, with 10 bases lying between them. CDR3 DNA sequence: TGTGCCAGCAGTTACTCGTCAGGGCGCCAGCCCCAGCATTTT. As protein: CASSYSSGRQPQHF.

V is TRBV30 and J is TRBJ1-4; maybe TRBD1 (5 bases). Germline V gene sequence: CDR1 GTSNPN, CDR2 SVGIG (reference sequence). The V end lost 6 bases, the J end lost 0 bases, and 14 bases lay between the germline ends. The length of the CDR3 is 15 residues. CDR3: CACPPQGTTNEKLFF. DNA for the CDR3: TGTGCCTGCCCGCCCCAGGGAACAACTAATGAAAAACTGTTTTTT.

The J gene is TRBJ2-2, the V gene TRBV10-3, with D perhaps matching TRBD1 (6 bases). The V end was cut by 2 bases, the J end by 2 bases, with 15 bases between. CDR1 and CDR2 (germline): ENHRY, SYGVKD. This CDR3 contains 17 residues. The CDR3 spells CAISESPPGTNTGELFF. The DNA of the CDR3 is TGTGCCATCAGTGAGAGTCCCCCGGGGACAAACACCGGGGAGCTGTTTTTT.

J is TRBJ2-7 and V is TRBV6-5; 10 bases are shared with TRBD2. V trimming: 2 bases; J trimming: 7 bases; junction bases outside the gene matches: 5. CDR3 length equals 14 residues. Germline lookup yields CDR1 MNHEY and CDR2 SVGAGI. CDR3 in amino acids: CASSYATSGEEQYF. The CDR3 DNA sequence: TGTGCCAGCAGTTACGCCACTAGCGGGGAGGAGCAGTACTTC.

This clone was seen once. The CDR3 region is CASSFLSGAYNEQFF. In DNA, the CDR3 is TGTGCCAGCAGTTTTCTTAGCGGGGCTTACAATGAGCAGTTCTTC. This chain joins TRBV5-4 and TRBJ2-1, with 8 bases fitting TRBD2. V lost 5 bases, J lost 4 bases, and 8 bases stayed unmatched. CDR3 length: 15 amino acids. Germline V gene lookup returns CDR1 SGHNT and CDR2 YYREEE (reference sequence). The whole variable domain, filled in from reference TRBV5-4 and TRBJ2-1, reads ETGVTQSPTHLIKTRGQQVTLRCSSQSGHNTVSWYQQALGQGPQFIFQYYREEENGRGNFPPRFSGLQFPNYSSELNVNALELDDSALYLCASSFLSGAYNEQFFGPGTRLTVL.

The chain links TRBV24-1 to TRBJ2-3; maybe TRBD1 (6 bases). This CDR3 has 18 amino acids. CDR1 is KGHDR, CDR2 SFDVKD, per germline. Trimming took 4 bases from V and 0 from J, leaving 19 bases between them. CDR3 in amino acids: CATSDPGQKTTSTDTQYF. The CDR3 bases are TGTGCCACCAGTGACCCGGGACAAAAAACTACTAGCACAGATACGCAGTATTTT.

V gene TRBV28 combines with J gene TRBJ1-4; a weak D match, TRBD1 (6 bases). This CDR3 is 14 amino acids long. Germline V gene lookup returns CDR1 MDHEN and CDR2 SYDVKM. V lost 6 bases and J lost 4, with 12 bases in between. CDR3 DNA: TGTGCCAGCAGCCAGACAGGTTTTAATGAAAAACTGTTTTTT. Encoded protein: CASSQTGFNEKLFF.

The chain combines TRBV19 with TRBJ1-5, with D unclear. CDR1 LNHDA and CDR2 SQIVND come from the germline V gene (reference sequence). V lost 5 bases and J lost 3, with 8 bases in between. The CDR3 extends over 13 amino acids. The CDR3 DNA sequence: TGTGCCAGTAGTTCCCCCTCCAATCAGCCCCAGCATTTT. Its protein is CASSSPSNQPQHF.